One T cell receptor beta chain is described in this entry. Cohort assignment relied on participant-reported clinical history. This record comes from a study of blood T cell repertoires in COVID-19. Sequencing used immunoSEQ multiplex PCR; TCRdb keeps in-frame clones, though not all of them. The sample lists around 140,000 clones; approximately 79% were seen once. V lost 5 bases, J lost 3 bases, and 12 bases lay in between. This CDR3 is built from 14 residues. From germline, CDR1 is SGHTA and CDR2 FQGTGA. Sequenced material: PBMCs or T cells enriched from blood (not recorded which). This receptor was obtained from a woman between 50 and 59 years old who had recovered from COVID-19. This chain uses TRBV7-3 with TRBJ2-3; weak D call: TRBD2 (5 bases). The CDR3 region has the DNA TGTGCCAGCAGCCAAGGACTGGCTACAGATACGCAGTATTTT. This sequence encodes CASSQGLATDTQYF.